The 29 T cell receptor beta chains listed next were all sequenced from one sample in a study of T cells in tuberculosis (dated by TCRdb to the late 2010s). Libraries came from the immunoSEQ multiplex PCR assay. This immuneACCESS table, as held by TCRdb, lists in-frame sequences with V and J called but not all clones. Of the missing ones, under half trace to an unresolved V gene in checked studies; the others have no known cause. In this sample the table shows around 25,000 clones, roughly nine tenths of which occur a single time. Roughly 15% of the sample is held by the ten biggest clonotypes. The specimen was PBMCs. Every receptor here comes from a donor between 10 and 29 years old with latent tuberculosis or without tuberculosis infection. Some clones in this sample may be carry-over from other donors' samples.

The rearrangement uses TRBV18 and TRBJ2-4; D perhaps matches TRBD1 (5 bases). The CDR3 has 18 residues. Trimming left V 2 bases short and J 0 bases short, with 17 bases between. CDR1 and CDR2 from the germline V gene are KGHSH and LQKENI. This CDR3 is CASSPLGQDKLAKNIQYF. For the CDR3, the DNA is TGTGCCAGCTCACCATTGGGGCAGGATAAACTAGCCAAAAACATTCAGTACTTC.

The chain has TRBV7-6 and TRBJ2-7; the D gene is possibly TRBD1 (5 bases). Trimming took off 1 base at V and 0 bases at J, with 10 bases between the two ends. The CDR3 has 15 residues. CDR1 and CDR2 from the germline V gene are SGHVS and FNYEAQ. CDR3 region: CASSLEPGFSYEQYF. In nucleotides, the CDR3 is TGTGCCAGCAGCTTAGAACCAGGGTTCTCCTACGAGCAGTACTTC.

The chain uses TRBV2 and TRBJ1-5, with 9 bases matching TRBD1. V dropped 4 bases and J dropped 0; count of bases not matched to a gene: 13. Per germline, CDR1 SNHLY and CDR2 FYNNEI. CDR3 length: 19 residues. The CDR3 sequence is CASSGDRTGVRSSNQPQHF. The DNA of the CDR3 is TGTGCCAGCAGTGGGGATAGGACAGGGGTTAGATCTAGCAATCAGCCCCAGCATTTT. The whole variable domain, remainder taken from reference TRBV2 and TRBJ1-5, is EPEVTQTPSHQVTQMGQEVILRCVPISNHLYFYWYRQILGQKVEFLVSFYNNEISEKSEIFDDQFSVERPDGSNFTLKIRSTKLEDSAMYFCASSGDRTGVRSSNQPQHFGDGTRLSIL.

The chain employs TRBV11-2 and TRBJ2-1; 7 bases fit TRBD1. This CDR3 is 14 amino acids long. Losses at the gene ends were 7 bases for V and 5 bases for J; bases not matched to a gene: 8. Germline CDR1 and CDR2: SGHAT and FQNNGV. This chain's CDR3 is CASTHGTEHNEQFF. DNA of the CDR3: TGTGCCAGCACCCACGGGACAGAACACAATGAGCAGTTCTTC.

DNA for the CDR3: TGTGCCAGTAGCCAAGGGGCAGTTTTCAAGAACACTGAAGCTTTCTTT. The encoded protein is CASSQGAVFKNTEAFF. V and J are TRBV19 and TRBJ1-1, with a weak D call TRBD1 (5 bases). Trimming pared 6 bases from V and 1 base from J, leaving 18 bases between. This CDR3 is built from 16 residues. The germline V gene encodes CDR1 LNHDA and CDR2 SQIVND (reference sequence). Full variable domain (missing parts from reference TRBV19 and TRBJ1-1): DGGITQSPKYLFRKEGQNVTLSCEQNLNHDAMYWYRQDPGQGLRLIYYSQIVNDFQKGDIAEGYSVSREKKESFPLTVTSAQKNPTAFYLCASSQGAVFKNTEAFFGQGTRLTVV.

This chain connects TRBV10-3 to TRBJ2-1, with 7 nucleotides matching TRBD1. J lost 4 bases, V lost 4 bases, and 1 base had no gene match. The CDR3 extends over 13 amino acids. The germline V gene has CDR1 ENHRY and CDR2 SYGVKD. CDR3 residues: CAISGDRYNEQFF. In DNA form, the CDR3 reads TGTGCCATCAGTGGGGACAGATACAATGAGCAGTTCTTC.

V is TRBV5-1 and J is TRBJ1-1; no clear D. V lost 4 bases, J lost 1 base, and 11 bases lay in between. The CDR3 totals 14 residues. Germline V gene sequence: CDR1 SGHRS, CDR2 YFSETQ. CDR3 sequence: CASSRLPGNTEAFF. The CDR3 nucleotides are TGCGCCAGCAGCCGTCTCCCGGGGAACACTGAAGCTTTCTTT.

This chain uses TRBV19 with TRBJ2-7; D remains unclear. This CDR3 contains 12 residues. In germline, CDR1 is LNHDA, CDR2 SQIVND (reference sequence). V lost 3 bases and J lost 3, with 6 bases in between. CDR3 DNA: TGTGCCAGTAGTATGGTAGACTACGAGCAGTACTTC. Its protein is CASSMVDYEQYF.

This rearrangement joins TRBV19 to TRBJ1-1; D unresolved. The CDR3 extends over 14 amino acids. CDR1 LNHDA and CDR2 SQIVND come from the germline V gene (reference sequence). The V end was cut by 8 bases, the J end by 12 bases, with 25 bases between. The CDR3: CASRESLVPSNPFF. Written as DNA, the CDR3 is TGTGCCAGTCGCGAATCACTTGTACCCTCCAACCCTTTCTTT.

The chain combines TRBV4-1 with TRBJ1-3; 7 bases align to TRBD1. Germline V gene lookup returns CDR1 MGHRA and CDR2 YSYEKL. The CDR3 is 16 amino acids. Germline trimming cut 3 bases from V and 0 bases from J; bases unmatched to any gene: 5. CDR3 loop: CASSHRGQDSGNTIYF. In DNA, the CDR3 is TGCGCCAGCAGCCACCGTGGACAGGACTCTGGAAACACCATATATTTT.

The chain couples TRBV5-1 to TRBJ2-2, with TRBD1 matching 11 bases. CDR1 SGHRS and CDR2 YFSETQ come from the germline V gene. Trimming cost V 2 bases and J 7 bases; bases outside gene matches: 19. The CDR3 is made up of 20 amino acids. The CDR3 reads CASSFYSRFRGQGAYGELFF. DNA of the CDR3: TGCGCCAGCAGCTTTTACTCCCGGTTTAGAGGACAGGGGGCATACGGGGAGCTGTTTTTT.

The chain is built from TRBV11-2 and TRBJ2-7; 10 bases are shared with TRBD1. With V trimmed by 5 bases and J by 2 bases, 12 bases remained unmatched. Germline loops: CDR1 SGHAT, CDR2 FQNNGV. The CDR3 length is 17 residues. The CDR3, as DNA: TGTGCCAGCAGCCCCCTCCAGAGACAGGGGGCTCCCTACGAGCAGTACTTC. This translates into CASSPLQRQGAPYEQYF.

This clone was observed a single time. The rearrangement uses TRBV6-4 and TRBJ2-1; 10 positions match TRBD2. CDR1 is MRHNA and CDR2 is SNTAGT in the germline V gene. Losses at the gene ends were 6 bases for V and 3 bases for J; bases not matched to a gene: 5. This CDR3 has 15 residues. The CDR3 spells CASSYGLAVYNEQFF. CDR3 nucleotide sequence: TGTGCCAGCAGCTACGGACTAGCGGTCTACAATGAGCAGTTCTTC.

This chain uses TRBV10-3 with TRBJ2-3; no clear D. Deletions cut 6 bases from V and 2 bases from J, with 18 bases between. This CDR3 is 16 amino acids long. Per the germline V gene, CDR1 is ENHRY and CDR2 is SYGVKD. CDR3 region: CAISRLAATDTDTQYF. The CDR3 DNA reads TGTGCCATCAGCCGTCTGGCGGCGACGGACACAGATACGCAGTATTTT.

This chain connects TRBV10-2 to TRBJ1-1; 9 bases match TRBD1. Germline CDR1 reads WSHSY; CDR2 reads SAAADI. This CDR3 comprises 13 residues. The V and J ends lost 7 bases and 3 bases, in that order; junction bases with no gene match: 3. The CDR3 loop reads CASNDRGYTEAFF. CDR3 sequence (DNA): TGCGCCAGCAATGACAGGGGGTACACTGAAGCTTTCTTT.

V is TRBV30 and J is TRBJ2-3; D is ambiguous. Germline V gives CDR1 GTSNPN, CDR2 SVGIG (reference sequence). Trimming pared 3 bases from V and 4 bases from J, leaving 14 bases between. The CDR3 runs 14 residues. The CDR3 loop reads CAWRINHFPDTQYF. CDR3 sequence (DNA): TGTGCCTGGAGGATAAACCACTTTCCAGATACGCAGTATTTT.

This chain links TRBV7-2 with TRBJ2-7; 7 bases agree with TRBD2. The V and J ends lost 1 base and 0 bases, in that order; junction bases with no gene match: 12. The CDR3 covers 18 residues. CDR1 and CDR2 from the germline V gene are SGHTA and FQGNSA. The CDR3 is CASSLERLIAGPSYEQYF. The CDR3, as DNA: TGTGCCAGCAGCTTAGAGAGGCTAATAGCGGGCCCCTCCTACGAGCAGTACTTC.

CDR3: CASSLAIGTGNTEAFF. CDR3 bases: TGCGCCAGCAGCTTGGCCATTGGCACAGGGAACACTGAAGCTTTCTTT. The chain couples TRBV5-1 to TRBJ1-1; TRBD1 is a possible D gene (5 bases). Trimming took off 0 bases at V and 1 base at J, with 13 bases between the two ends. The CDR3 is made up of 16 amino acids. Germline CDR1 reads SGHRS; CDR2 reads YFSETQ.

Remarks on this clone: Because the CDR3's place on the DNA is in doubt, the DNA is left out and the CDR3 is given as listed by TCRdb. CDR3 protein: CASSSSGQITDTQYF. This rearrangement joins TRBV27 to TRBJ2-3; the table's D call of TRBD1 was not tested on the DNA. Germline CDR1 and CDR2: MNHEY and SMNVEV (reference sequence). Including both end residues, the CDR3 is 15 amino acids long.

This chain links TRBV5-1 with TRBJ2-5; the D gene is possibly TRBD1 (6 bases). The V gene lost 0 bases and the J gene lost 2 bases, with 11 bases spanning the gap. CDR3 length equals 15 residues. Germline CDR1 SGHRS, CDR2 YFSETQ. In nucleotides, the CDR3 is TGCGCCAGCAGCTTGGATACAGGGAGACAAGAGACCCAGTACTTC. This gives the protein CASSLDTGRQETQYF.

The V call is TRBV7-2, the J call TRBJ2-1; 10 nucleotides agree with TRBD2. With V trimmed by 1 base and J by 0 bases, 3 bases remained unmatched. Germline loops: CDR1 SGHTA, CDR2 FQGNSA. The CDR3 has 17 amino acids. CDR3 bases: TGTGCCAGCAGCTTAGTTAGCGGGAGGAGCTCCTACAATGAGCAGTTCTTC. This encodes CASSLVSGRSSYNEQFF. The variable domain in full, with the rest retrieved from reference TRBV7-2 and TRBJ2-1, is GAGVSQSPSNKVTEKGKDVELRCDPISGHTALYWYRQSLGQGLEFLIYFQGNSAPDKSGLPSDRFSAERTGGSVSTLTIQRTQQEDSAVYLCASSLVSGRSSYNEQFFGPGTRLTVL.

The chain uses TRBV28 and TRBJ1-5; the match to TRBD1 covers 8 bases. With V trimmed by 8 bases and J by 3 bases, 9 bases remained unmatched. The CDR3 is made up of 15 amino acids. The germline gives CDR1 MDHEN, CDR2 SYDVKM. The CDR3 reads CASRPTGAFNQPQHF. The DNA for the CDR3 is TGTGCCAGCCGCCCGACAGGGGCGTTCAATCAGCCCCAGCATTTT.

The chain is built from TRBV5-6 and TRBJ1-1; D perhaps matches TRBD1 (5 bases). The length of the CDR3 is 16 residues. Germline assignment: CDR1 SGHDT and CDR2 YYEEEE. The V gene lost 4 bases and the J gene lost 1 base, with 17 bases spanning the gap. This CDR3 is CASSLYARRGNTEAFF. CDR3 bases: TGTGCCAGCAGCCTATACGCAAGAAGGGGGAACACTGAAGCTTTCTTT.

The V call is TRBV11-2, the J call TRBJ2-2; D is unclear. Trimming took 4 bases from V and 2 from J, leaving 2 bases between them. The CDR3 sequence is 12 residues long. Germline V CDR1 and CDR2: SGHAT, FQNNGV. The CDR3 loop is CASSSNTGELFF. The CDR3 nucleotides are TGTGCCAGCAGCTCTAACACCGGGGAGCTGTTTTTT.

The rearrangement joins TRBV5-4 to TRBJ1-2, with TRBD1 identical over 8 bases. Germline values: CDR1 SGHNT, CDR2 YYREEE (reference sequence). The CDR3 spans 15 residues. V gave up 0 bases and J gave up 1 base; unmatched junction bases: 2. CDR3 coding DNA: TGTGCCAGCAGCTTGGGACAGGGGTTTAACTATGGCTACACCTTC. Encoded protein: CASSLGQGFNYGYTF.

The V gene is TRBV19, the J gene TRBJ1-1; 10 bases map to TRBD1. CDR3 size: 15 residues. Germline CDR1 LNHDA, CDR2 SQIVND (reference sequence). Unmatched junction bases numbered 7, after V lost 5 bases and J lost 4 bases. The CDR3 protein is CASSAGDRGLTEAFF. The DNA for the CDR3 is TGTGCCAGTAGTGCAGGGGACAGGGGACTCACTGAAGCTTTCTTT.

This chain joins TRBV6-6 and TRBJ1-4; D perhaps matches TRBD1 (6 bases). Germline V lookup: CDR1 MNHNY, CDR2 SVGAGI (reference sequence). This CDR3 is 16 amino acids long. Between the trimmed V and J ends, which lost 6 bases and 8 bases, there was a span of 22 bases. The CDR3 DNA is TGTGCCAGCAGATCCGAGACTGGGGGCGCGAGAGAAAAACTGTTTTTT. It yields the protein CASRSETGGAREKLFF.

V usage is TRBV11-1 and J usage is TRBJ2-2, with TRBD1 matching 9 bases. CDR1 SGHAT and CDR2 FQDESV come from the germline V gene (reference sequence). The CDR3 contains 16 residues. J was trimmed by 4 bases and V by 5 bases; bases with no gene match: 8. CDR3 amino acids: CASSPGTGIGTGELFF. Written as DNA, the CDR3 is TGTGCCAGCAGCCCCGGGACAGGGATCGGCACCGGGGAGCTGTTTTTT.

V gene TRBV6-5 combines with J gene TRBJ1-1; D is uncertain. From germline, CDR1 is MNHEY and CDR2 SVGAGI. V was cut by 2 bases and J by 10 bases, with 14 bases left in between. This CDR3 spans 13 amino acids. The CDR3 sequence: CASSYNGPEGAFF. CDR3 in DNA: TGTGCCAGCAGTTACAATGGCCCTGAGGGAGCTTTCTTT.